What follows are 10 T cell receptor beta chains derived from one specimen sequenced in a study of T cell responses to AZD1222 COVID-19 vaccine. Profiled with immunoSEQ multiplex PCR; TCRdb holds only in-frame clones, not every one. The sample lists tens of thousands of clones; around 85% were seen once. This specimen consisted of peripheral blood, obtained 28 days after the second AZD1222 dose. The receptors were sampled from an adult who received the AZD1222 COVID-19 vaccine.

The CDR3 nucleotides read TGTGCCAGCAGTGACTACCCCGCAACAGGGATTGAAGACGAGCAGTACTTC. Amino acids: CASSDYPATGIEDEQYF. The V gene is TRBV6-4, the J gene TRBJ2-7; perhaps TRBD1 as D (6 bases). Germline loops: CDR1 MRHNA, CDR2 SNTAGT. The CDR3 totals 17 residues. Trimming cost V 1 base and J 5 bases, with 21 bases left between them.

This clone occurred once. CDR3 nucleotide sequence: TGTGCCTGGGGGACACTCACCCAAGAGACCCAGTACTTC. This translates into CAWGTLTQETQYF. The gene calls are TRBV30 and TRBJ2-5; D may be TRBD1 (6 bases). The V gene's germline CDR1 is GTSNPN and CDR2 SVGIG (reference sequence). Trimming removed 5 bases at V and 1 base at J, with 11 bases between. The CDR3 sequence is 13 residues long.

The rearrangement uses TRBV27 and TRBJ1-1, with TRBD1 as a possible D gene (5 bases). Per the germline V gene, CDR1 is MNHEY and CDR2 is SMNVEV (reference sequence). With 0 bases removed from V and 4 bases from J, the gap between germline ends came to 12 bases. The CDR3 is made up of 15 amino acids. CDR3 DNA: TGTGCCAGCAGTTTATCGAGTCGGGGGACCACTGAAGCTTTCTTT. This codes for CASSLSSRGTTEAFF.

The rearrangement joins TRBV27 to TRBJ1-6; D gene ambiguous. Between the trimmed V and J ends, which lost 2 bases and 0 bases, there was a span of 14 bases. The CDR3 covers 18 residues. Looked up from germline, CDR1 is MNHEY and CDR2 is SMNVEV (reference sequence). The CDR3 sequence is CASSLGASRSSYNSPLHF. The CDR3 DNA reads TGTGCCAGCAGTTTAGGTGCTTCTAGGAGCTCCTATAATTCACCCCTCCACTTT.

This clone was recorded once. The chain is built from TRBV4-3 and TRBJ1-2; D may be TRBD1 (6 bases). This CDR3 has 15 residues. Germline CDR1 reads LGHNA; CDR2 reads YSLEER. Trimming removed 1 base from V and 5 bases from J, with 14 bases in between. The DNA of the CDR3 is TGCGCCAGCAGCCAAGTGGCAGGGGTCGTGTATGGCTACACCTTC. Its translation is CASSQVAGVVYGYTF.

The chain combines TRBV18 with TRBJ2-7, with 7 bases fitting TRBD1. The V and J ends lost 0 bases and 2 bases, in that order; junction bases with no gene match: 4. CDR3 length equals 15 residues. Germline V CDR1 and CDR2: KGHSH, LQKENI. The CDR3 bases are TGTGCCAGCTCACCACCGGGACAGCTCACCTACGAGCAGTACTTC. This translates into CASSPPGQLTYEQYF.

This clone occurred once. The gene calls are TRBV23-1 and TRBJ1-5; 8 bases are shared with TRBD1. TRBV23-1 is placed among ORFs of uncertain function. J was trimmed by 6 bases and V by 0 bases; bases with no gene match: 7. This CDR3 comprises 16 residues. The CDR3 reads CASSQSIRGRFQPQHF. CDR3 in DNA: TGCGCCAGCAGTCAATCGATCAGGGGGCGCTTTCAGCCCCAGCATTTT.

The CDR3 region has the DNA TGCGCCAGCAGCGTTCAGACAGGGAACTCCTACGAGCAGTACTTC. Amino acid sequence: CASSVQTGNSYEQYF. J is TRBJ2-7 and V is TRBV4-1; TRBD1 aligns across 7 bases. The germline gives CDR1 MGHRA, CDR2 YSYEKL. The CDR3 totals 15 residues. After removal of 5 bases from V and 0 bases from J, the junction contained 7 bases not matched to a gene.

The chain carries TRBV6-5 and TRBJ2-6; D is ambiguous. Germline V gives CDR1 MNHEY, CDR2 SVGAGI. V lost 1 base and J lost 0, with 7 bases in between. CDR3 length: 16 amino acids. Here the CDR3 DNA reads TGTGCCAGCAGTTACTGGGCGCTCTCTGGGGCCAACGTCCTGACTTTC. Translated: CASSYWALSGANVLTF.

This clone has a single count. The V call is TRBV5-8, the J call TRBJ2-5; TRBD2 aligns across 14 bases. Trimming removed 4 bases from V and 1 base from J; junction bases left unmatched: 3. CDR3 length: 16 residues. Germline CDR1 is SGHTS and CDR2 is YDEGEE. The CDR3 DNA reads as TGTGCCAGCAGCCCAGGGACTAGCGGGGGCCAAGAGACCCAGTACTTC. Its translation is CASSPGTSGGQETQYF.